This TCR beta chain appears in the sequencing data of a study of tumor-infiltrating lymphocytes in oesophageal squamous cell carcinoma. TCRdb re-analysed the PCR reads in MiXCR, keeping a single row per CDR3 protein. This sample has roughly 21,000 distinct CDR3 sequences, with around two fifths found just once. The germline CDR1 and CDR2 sequences are LGHNA and YSLEER. The CDR3 runs to 16 residues. V shed 8 bases, J shed 10 bases, and the junction held 12 bases outside the gene matches. The chain recombines TRBV4-3 with TRBJ1-6, with 12 positions matching TRBD1. The receptor comes from a male donor with esophageal squamous cell carcinoma. The sequenced sample was esophageal tumor tissue. CDR3 sequence (DNA): TGCGCCAGCCGCCCTTCCCACGGGACAGGGGGCTCACCCCTCCACTTT. It yields the protein CASRPSHGTGGSPLHF.